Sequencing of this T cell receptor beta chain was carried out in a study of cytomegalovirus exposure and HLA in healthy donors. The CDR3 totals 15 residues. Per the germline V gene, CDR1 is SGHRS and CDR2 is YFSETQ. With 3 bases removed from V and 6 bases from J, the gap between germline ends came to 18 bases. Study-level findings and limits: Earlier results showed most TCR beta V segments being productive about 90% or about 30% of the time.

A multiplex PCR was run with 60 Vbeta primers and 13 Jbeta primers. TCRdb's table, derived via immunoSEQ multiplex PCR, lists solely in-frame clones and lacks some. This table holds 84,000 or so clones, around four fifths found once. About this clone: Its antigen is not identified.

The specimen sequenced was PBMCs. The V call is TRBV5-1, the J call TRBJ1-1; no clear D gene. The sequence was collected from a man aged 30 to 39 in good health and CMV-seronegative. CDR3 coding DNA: TGCGCCAGCAGCTCGGGCTACTCGGGAGTTCCTGAAGCTTTCTTT. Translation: CASSSGYSGVPEAFF.